The text below deals with one TCR beta chain. Its antigen is as yet unknown. This sample is drawn from a study of CD8 T cells in Susac syndrome. In the study overall: Among the sequenced Susac syndrome patients, roughly 6 had active disease while fewer than 10 were in remission.

The germline V gene has CDR1 SGDLS and CDR2 YYNGEE. V lost 3 bases and J 2 bases, leaving 13 bases between the germline ends. CDR3 length: 15 amino acids. Regarding the study as a whole: Across the total CD8+ repertoires, some 15 Susac-specific public clones were found. The CD8+ TEMRA repertoires yielded 5 or 6 such clones.

TCR beta was sequenced from blood CD8+ and CD4+ T cells. Negative isolation was used for CD8+ and CD4+ T cells and FACS enrichment for TEMRA cells. RNA, at about 0.45 to 1 ug, was reverse transcribed with random hexamers. TCRdb analysed the immunoSEQ multiplex PCR reads with MiXCR anew, one entry per CDR3 protein. The sample yields about 83,000 distinct CDR3 sequences, approximately 96% seen once. This clonotype originated in a human donor with Susac syndrome. What was sequenced was CD8+ T cells from PBMCs. This chain links TRBV9 with TRBJ2-3; possible D gene TRBD1, 6 bases. The CDR3 region has the DNA TGTGCCAGCAGCGAGGGGACAAGTGACACAGATACGCAGTATTTT. This translates into CASSEGTSDTDTQYF.